This T cell receptor (beta chain) was recovered during a study of T cells in localized non-small cell lung cancer. Study-wide results and limits: The study found T cell clonality highest in uninvolved adjacent lung, above tumor. One tumor region alone was sequenced, and heterogeneity therefore remains possible. Blood T cell density predicted longer survival; adjacent-lung clonality, shorter. The appearance of a median approximately 57 of the top 100 tumor clones was seen in adjacent lung.

With regard to this clone: Its target is unknown.

Sequencing used immunoSEQ multiplex PCR; TCRdb keeps in-frame clones, though not all of them. Of 75,000 to 95,000 clones in the sample, roughly 89% were seen once. Looked up from germline, CDR1 is KGHSH and CDR2 is LQKENI. The CDR3 extends over 15 amino acids. Trimming stripped 3 bases from V and 2 bases from J, with 13 bases between. The J gene is TRBJ1-2, the V gene TRBV18; possibly TRBD1 for D (5 bases). The source of this sequence is a man aged 40 to 70 with stage I squamous cell lung carcinoma. Sequencing used peripheral blood, obtained before any cancer treatment. The CDR3 is CASSPTGDSNYGYTF. The CDR3 bases are TGTGCCAGCTCACCTACAGGCGATTCGAACTATGGCTACACCTTC.